This entry describes one TCR beta chain. Its specificity is not known. The data originate from a study of T cell responses to AZD1222 COVID-19 vaccine. General study points: In all cases, repertoires were sampled only after the peak T cell response. Along spike, vaccine-associated CD4 TCRs were found throughout, with dominance at 160-218 and 743-854. Donors, mostly white British, included more females; clonal diversity was possibly underestimated.

Trimming left V 6 bases short and J 9 bases short, with 12 bases between. Looked up from germline, CDR1 is MNHEY and CDR2 is SVGEGT. This CDR3 comprises 12 residues. Sequenced by immunoSEQ multiplex PCR; TCRdb stores in-frame clones only, minus some. The sample has about 110,000 clones, around 94% seen once; the top ten hold approximately 2.2%. The sequenced sample was peripheral blood, obtained on day 0 of AZD1222 vaccination. The chain recombines TRBV6-2 or TRBV6-3 with TRBJ2-1; D call uncertain. This TCR was sampled from an adult in good health. For the CDR3, the DNA is TGTGCCAGCAGCCCACCCTACGGTGAGCAGTTCTTC. It translates to CASSPPYGEQFF.